This T cell receptor (beta chain) was captured by sequencing in a study of blood T cell repertoires in COVID-19. Study-wide context: Researchers got acute and convalescent COVID-19 samples from the United States, Italy and Spain. T cells, B-cell-depleted T cells, or PBMCs provided the cDNA or gDNA that served as material.

CDR1 and CDR2 (germline): MNHEY, SMNVEV (reference sequence). The ends lost 6 bases at V and 6 bases at J; junction bases unmatched: 11. The CDR3 is made up of 16 amino acids. Per the original methods: Amplification of reference gene primers provided the estimated nucleated cell counts. Assay used: immunoSEQ multiplex PCR; TCRdb lists only in-frame clones, some missing. The V and J calls and clone size come from that table; D and trimming were worked out from the DNA. The sample lists about 120,000 clones, around four fifths occurring once. The receptor was derived from a man aged 30 to 39 with acute or convalescent COVID-19. The sequencing input was peripheral blood. The chain is built from TRBV27 and TRBJ1-5, with TRBD1 matching over 10 bases. This CDR3 is CASRASWTGGRQPQHF. CDR3 DNA sequence: TGTGCCAGCAGAGCCTCATGGACAGGGGGTCGTCAGCCCCAGCATTTT.